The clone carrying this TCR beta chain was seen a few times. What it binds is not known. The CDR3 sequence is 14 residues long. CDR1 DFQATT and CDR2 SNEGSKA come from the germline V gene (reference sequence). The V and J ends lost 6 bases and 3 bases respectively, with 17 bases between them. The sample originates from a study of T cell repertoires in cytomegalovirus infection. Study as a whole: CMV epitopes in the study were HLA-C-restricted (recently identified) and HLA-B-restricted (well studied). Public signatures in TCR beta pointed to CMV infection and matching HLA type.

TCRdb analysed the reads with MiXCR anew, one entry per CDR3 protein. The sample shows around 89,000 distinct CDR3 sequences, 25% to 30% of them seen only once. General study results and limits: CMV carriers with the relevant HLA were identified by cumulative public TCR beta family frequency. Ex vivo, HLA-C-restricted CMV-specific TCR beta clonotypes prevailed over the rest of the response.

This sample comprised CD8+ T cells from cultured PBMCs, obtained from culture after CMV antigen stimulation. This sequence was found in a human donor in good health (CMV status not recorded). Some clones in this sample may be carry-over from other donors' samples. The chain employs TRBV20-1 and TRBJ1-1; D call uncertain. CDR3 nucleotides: TGCAGTGCCTTGGCCATGGTGGGGTACACTGAAGCTTTCTTT. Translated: CSALAMVGYTEAFF.